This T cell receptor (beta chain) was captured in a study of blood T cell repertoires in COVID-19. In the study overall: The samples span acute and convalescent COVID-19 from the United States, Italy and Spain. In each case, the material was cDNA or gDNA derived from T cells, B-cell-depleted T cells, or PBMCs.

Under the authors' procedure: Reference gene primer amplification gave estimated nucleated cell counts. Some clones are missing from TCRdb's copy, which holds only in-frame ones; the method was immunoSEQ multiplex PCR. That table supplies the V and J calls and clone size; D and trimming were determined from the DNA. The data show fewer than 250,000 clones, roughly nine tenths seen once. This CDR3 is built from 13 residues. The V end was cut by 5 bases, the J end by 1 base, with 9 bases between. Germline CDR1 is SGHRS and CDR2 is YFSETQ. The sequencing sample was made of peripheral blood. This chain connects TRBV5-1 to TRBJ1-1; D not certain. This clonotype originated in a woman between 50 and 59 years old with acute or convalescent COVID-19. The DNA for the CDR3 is TGCGCCAGCAGTATTGACTCGAACACTGAAGCTTTCTTT. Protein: CASSIDSNTEAFF.